The clone carrying this T cell receptor beta chain was observed a few times. A read error may account for a junction end that differs from germline. These data are taken from a study of blood T cells in healthy people across ages. CDR3 length: 15 amino acids. The germline gives CDR1 SGHKS, CDR2 YYEKEE (reference sequence). Combining a sample-barcoded 5' primer with a J-beta primer mix, a second PCR ran for 7 to 11 cycles. TCRdb independently ran MiXCR on the 5' RACE reads; one entry per CDR3 protein. The sample lists approximately 800,000 distinct CDR3 sequences; roughly 25% were seen once. Another study also made use of these data, one on T cells of mothers and their children.

The chain has TRBV5-5 and TRBJ1-5; TRBD1 matches at 7 bases. The material sequenced was blood. The receptor was derived from a boy between 5 and 17 years old in good health. CDR3 amino acids: CASSLGDSINQPQHF. CDR3 DNA sequence: TGTGCCAGCAGTTTGGGGGACAGCATCAATCAGCCCCAGCATTTT.